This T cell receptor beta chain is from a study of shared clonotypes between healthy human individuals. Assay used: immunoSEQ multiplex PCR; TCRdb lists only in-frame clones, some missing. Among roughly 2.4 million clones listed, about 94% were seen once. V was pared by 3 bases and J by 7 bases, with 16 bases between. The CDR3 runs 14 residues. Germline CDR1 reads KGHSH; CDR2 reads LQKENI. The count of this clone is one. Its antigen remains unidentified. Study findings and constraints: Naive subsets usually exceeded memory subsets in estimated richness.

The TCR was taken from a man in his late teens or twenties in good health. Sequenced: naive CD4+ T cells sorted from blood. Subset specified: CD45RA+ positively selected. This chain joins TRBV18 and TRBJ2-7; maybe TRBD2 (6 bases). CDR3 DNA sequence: TGTGCCAGCTCACCCATGGGAGTACGGGGGGAGCAGTACTTC. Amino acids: CASSPMGVRGEQYF.